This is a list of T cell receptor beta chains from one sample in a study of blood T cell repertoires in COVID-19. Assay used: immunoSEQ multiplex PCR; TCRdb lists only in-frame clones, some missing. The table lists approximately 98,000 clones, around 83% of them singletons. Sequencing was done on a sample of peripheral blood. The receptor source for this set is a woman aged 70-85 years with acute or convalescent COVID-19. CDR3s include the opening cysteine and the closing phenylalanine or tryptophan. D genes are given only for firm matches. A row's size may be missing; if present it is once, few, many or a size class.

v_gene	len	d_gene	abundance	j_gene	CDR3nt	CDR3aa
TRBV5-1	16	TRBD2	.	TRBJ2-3	TGCGCCAGCAGCTCCGGGACTAGCGAAACAACAGATACGCAGTATTTT	CASSSGTSETTDTQYF
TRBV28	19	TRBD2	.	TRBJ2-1	TGTGCCAGCAGCCTGGGGGTATCTAGCGGGAGGGCCTCATACAATGAGCAGTTCTTC	CASSLGVSSGRASYNEQFF
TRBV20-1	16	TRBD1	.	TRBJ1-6	TGCAGTGCTAGTCCGAACAGGGGGAGTCATAATTCACCCCTCCACTTT	CSASPNRGSHNSPLHF
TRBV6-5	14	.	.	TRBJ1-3	TGTGCCAGCACGAGGGCAGACTCTGGAAACACCATATATTTT	CASTRADSGNTIYF
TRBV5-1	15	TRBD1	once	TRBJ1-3	TGCGCCAGTACACAGGGGTTTGAACCTGGAAACACCATATATTTT	CASTQGFEPGNTIYF
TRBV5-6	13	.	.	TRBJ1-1	TGTGCCAGCAGCTTGGTAGGGGATGGTGAAGCTTTCTTT	CASSLVGDGEAFF
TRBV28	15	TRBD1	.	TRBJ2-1	TGTGCCAGCAGTTCCCCGACAGGGGCCTACAATGAGCAGTTCTTC	CASSSPTGAYNEQFF
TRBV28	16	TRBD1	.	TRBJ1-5	TGTGCCAGCAGTTCGACGGACAGGGGAAACAATCAGCCCCAGCATTTT	CASSSTDRGNNQPQHF
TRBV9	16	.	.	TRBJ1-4	TGTGCCAGCAGCCCGGACCTGGGGGCGGCTAATGAAAAACTGTTTTTT	CASSPDLGAANEKLFF
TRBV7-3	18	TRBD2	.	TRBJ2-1	TGTGCCAGCAGCTTAACGCTCTTTGCGGGAGACCACTACAATGAGCAGTTCTTC	CASSLTLFAGDHYNEQFF
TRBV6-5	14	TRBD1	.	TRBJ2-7	TGTGCCAGCAGTACCAGGGACAGCACCTACGAGCAGTACTTC	CASSTRDSTYEQYF
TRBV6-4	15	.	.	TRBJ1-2	TGTGCCAGCAGGGATAGGGGGTTACGACTCTATGGCTACACCTTC	CASRDRGLRLYGYTF
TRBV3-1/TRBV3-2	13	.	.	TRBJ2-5	TGTGCCTTCAGCCGGGGGCGAGGAGAGACCCAGTACTTC	CAFSRGRGETQYF
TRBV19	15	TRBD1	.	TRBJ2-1	TGTGCCAGTAGTCCGGGGACAGGGGCCTACAATGAGCAGTTCTTC	CASSPGTGAYNEQFF
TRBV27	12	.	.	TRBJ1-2	TGTGCCAGCAGCACGGGGTATGGTGGCTACACCTTC	CASSTGYGGYTF
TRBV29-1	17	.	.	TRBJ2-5	TGCAGCGCCGGGGGGCGTGCGTTGGGTGGGCCGGGCCAGACCCAGTACTTC	CSAGGRALGGPGQTQYF
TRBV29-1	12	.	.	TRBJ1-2	TGCAGCGTTGGCGGTCAGAACTATGGCTACACCTTC	CSVGGQNYGYTF
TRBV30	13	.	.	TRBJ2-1	TGTGCCTGGAGTGTACGGCAGGATAATGAGCAGTTCTTC	CAWSVRQDNEQFF
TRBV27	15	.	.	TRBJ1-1	TGTGCCAGCAGTTTAGTCAGGTCCCCAGGGATTGAAGCTTTCTTT	CASSLVRSPGIEAFF
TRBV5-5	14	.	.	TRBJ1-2	TGTGCCAGCACAATGATACGTGGGTCGGAGGGCTACACCTTC	CASTMIRGSEGYTF
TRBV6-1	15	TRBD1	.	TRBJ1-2	TGTGCCAGCAGTGAAGGGGGACAGGGGGCAGGAGGCTACACCTTC	CASSEGGQGAGGYTF
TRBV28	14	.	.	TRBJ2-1	TGTGCCAGCACCGGGACAAACTCCTACAATGAGCAGTTCTTC	CASTGTNSYNEQFF
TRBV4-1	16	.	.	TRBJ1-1	TGCGCCAGCAGCCAATTGGTGCCGGGGATGAACACTGAAGCTTTCTTT	CASSQLVPGMNTEAFF
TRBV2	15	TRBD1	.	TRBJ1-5	TGTGCCAGCAGCGAAGACAGGGGAGGCAATCAGCCCCAGCATTTT	CASSEDRGGNQPQHF
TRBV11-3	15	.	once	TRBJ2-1	TGTGCCAGCAGCGCAGAGGGGGCGGGAAACAATGAGCAGTTCTTC	CASSAEGAGNNEQFF
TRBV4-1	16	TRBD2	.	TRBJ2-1	TGCGCCAGCAGCCAAATGGGGTTAGCGGGGATGTATGAGCAGTTCTTC	CASSQMGLAGMYEQFF
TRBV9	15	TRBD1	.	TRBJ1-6	TGTGCCAGCAGCGTAGACGGACAGGGAGGTTCACCCCTCCACTTT	CASSVDGQGGSPLHF
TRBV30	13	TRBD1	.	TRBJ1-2	TGTGCCTGGTGGGACAGCAATAACTATGGCTACACCTTC	CAWWDSNNYGYTF
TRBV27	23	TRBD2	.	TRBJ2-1	TGTGCCAGCAGACTCACTACCATACCGGGACTAGCGGGAGGGAAGGGATTCTACAATGAGCAGTTCTTC	CASRLTTIPGLAGGKGFYNEQFF
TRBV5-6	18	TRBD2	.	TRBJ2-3	TGTGCCAGCAGCTTGGTCGGATCGGGGGGGGCATGGACAGATACGCAGTATTTT	CASSLVGSGGAWTDTQYF
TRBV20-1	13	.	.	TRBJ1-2	TGCAGTGCTAGTCCGGGACAACACTATGGCTACACCTTC	CSASPGQHYGYTF
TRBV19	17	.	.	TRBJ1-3	TGTGCCAGTAGCTCCCTTTACCGTGAACTCTTAGGAAACACCATATATTTT	CASSSLYRELLGNTIYF
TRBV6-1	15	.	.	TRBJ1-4	TGTGCCAGCAGTGGAGCGAGGGGGAATAATGAAAAACTGTTTTTT	CASSGARGNNEKLFF
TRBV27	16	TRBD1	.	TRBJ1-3	TGTGCCAGCAGGGATTCCGGGACAGGGGTCGGAAACACCATATATTTT	CASRDSGTGVGNTIYF
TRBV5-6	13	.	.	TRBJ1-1	TGTGCCAGCAGCTTGGATCTCAGCACTGAAGCTTTCTTT	CASSLDLSTEAFF
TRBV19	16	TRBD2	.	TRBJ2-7	TGTGCCAGTAGTTCCCCTAGCGGGAGGGCCGTCTACGAGCAGTACTTC	CASSSPSGRAVYEQYF
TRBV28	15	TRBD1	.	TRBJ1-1	TGTGCCAGCAGTTTAGACAGGGGAGGGAACACTGAAGCTTTCTTT	CASSLDRGGNTEAFF
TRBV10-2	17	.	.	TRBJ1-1	TGCGCCAGCAGCCAGGACAGAGTTCGGTTTTGGAACACTGAAGCTTTCTTT	CASSQDRVRFWNTEAFF